The present TCR beta chain was sequenced within a study of PD-1 blockade in classical Hodgkin lymphoma (TCRdb year 2020). Notes on the research overall: The study used TCR beta sequencing and CyTOF to define a peripheral blood immune signature of response to PD-1 blockade in classical Hodgkin lymphoma. The research as a whole found: Baseline TCR diversity was reported to be lower in newly diagnosed patients than in healthy donors, and even lower in relapsed/refractory patients. The study was limited to a single clinical trial cohort, and causes of repertoire differences, possibly disease activity or prior therapy, remained undefined.

For CDR1 and CDR2, the germline V gene lists SGHRS and YFSETQ. The CDR3 numbers 14 residues from cysteine through phenylalanine. The read is trimmed to its CDR3 DNA, 42 bases read in frame from base 1. V is pared back by 6 bases and J by 2 bases, with 12 bases lying between the germline termini. Details on this clone: It has no known antigen specificity. Base qualities are not recorded, but no much larger clone differs from it by a single base.

The time point label here, explained by the study, means: newly diagnosed, previously untreated cHL patient sample. PBMCs from patients with newly diagnosed, previously untreated classical Hodgkin lymphoma were sequenced as a comparison group for the relapsed/refractory trial patients. Peripheral blood was collected in 8 mL Vacutainer Cell Preparation Tubes, from which PBMCs were isolated by centrifugation and then cryopreserved. Genomic DNA was isolated using the Qiagen DNeasy kit from unsorted PBMCs as well as from negatively selected CD4+ and CD8+ fractions. Amplification of TCR beta CDR3 regions was done by immunoSEQ multiplex PCR with primers that anneal to V and J segments. A synthetic immune receptor repertoire was used to minimize amplification bias, and any residual bias was removed computationally once sequencing was done. As for the original processing: Custom Python scripts were used to quantify repertoire diversity as the Shannon entropy index. Unsorted, CD4+ and CD8+ repertoires were analyzed separately, except in combined analyses where CD4+ and CD8+ sequences were merged in silico. Held by TCRdb, this immuneACCESS table contains in-frame sequences only and omits some clones. Under half of the omission traces to an unresolved V gene where checked; the cause of the rest is unknown. V, J and clone size derive from that table, while D and trimming were established from the DNA sequence. The sample records 17,000 or so clones, around four fifths of which are singletons. The top ten clones comprise roughly 8.1% of the sample.

Here the chain combines TRBV5-1 and TRBJ1-3; there is no confident call for the D gene. Sequencing used peripheral blood mononuclear cells (PBMCs). This receptor was identified in a human donor with classical Hodgkin lymphoma. The DNA reads as follows: TGCGCCAGCAAGCCCGGGAAACCTGGAAACACCATATATTTT. This codes for CASKPGKPGNTIYF. The CDR3 plus the reference TRBV5-1 and TRBJ1-3 genes for the other parts give the full variable domain: KAGVTQTPRYLIKTRGQQVTLSCSPISGHRSVSWYQQTPGQGLQFLFEYFSETQRNKGNFPGRFSGRQFSNSRSEMNVSTLELGDSALYLCASKPGKPGNTIYFGEGSWLTVV.